This TCR beta chain was profiled in a study of regulatory T cells in long-lasting Graves disease. Study-level results: Among samples with persistent disease, TRBV28, TRBJ1-2 and TRBJ2-5 were favored. Possibly, accuracy suffered from the small sample size.

As to this clonotype: Antigen: not known.

Combining iRepertoire HTBI primers with Arm-PCR of CDR3 regions, the authors built TCR beta libraries. MiXCR, run by TCRdb on the multiplex PCR reads, gives a single entry per CDR3 protein. Of around 400,000 distinct CDR3 sequences in the sample, approximately 12% were seen once. The germline CDR1 and CDR2 sequences are SEHNR and FQNEAQ (reference sequence). The CDR3 has 14 amino acids. Trimming left V 4 bases short and J 4 bases short, with 14 bases between. Documented time point: newly diagnosed GD, antithyroid drugs for less than 3 months. PBMC-derived RNA was used for the TCR library. The same specimen was also included in a second study, on T cells in Graves' hyperthyroidism and ophthalmopathy. From that report: Most clonotypes expanded in the thyroid (above 0.001) were also present in blood. Onset of ophthalmopathy came a median 6.5 months after the model predicted it.

This specimen was peripheral blood mononuclear cells (PBMCs), taken at new diagnosis, from a patient treated with antithyroid drugs. This receptor was taken from a woman in her late teens or twenties with Graves disease. J is TRBJ2-7 and V is TRBV7-9; D unclear. CDR3 coding DNA: TGTGCCAGCAGCTCGGGCCTCATCGAATACGAGCAGTACGTC. Its translation: CASSSGLIEYEQYV.